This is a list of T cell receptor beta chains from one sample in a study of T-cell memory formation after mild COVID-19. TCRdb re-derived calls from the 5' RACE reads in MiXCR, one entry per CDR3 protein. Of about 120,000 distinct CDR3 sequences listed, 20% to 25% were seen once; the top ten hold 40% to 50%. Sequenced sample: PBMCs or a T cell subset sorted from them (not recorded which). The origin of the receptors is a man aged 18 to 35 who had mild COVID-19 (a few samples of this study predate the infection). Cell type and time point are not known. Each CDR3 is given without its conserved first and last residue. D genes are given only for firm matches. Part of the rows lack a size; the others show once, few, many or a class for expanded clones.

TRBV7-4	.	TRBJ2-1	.	ASSLGLGETVRQF
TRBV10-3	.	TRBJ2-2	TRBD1	AIRDRVFGGELF
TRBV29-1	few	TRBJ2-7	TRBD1	SVEKQGTYEQY
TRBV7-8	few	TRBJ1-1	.	ASSLFRGSMNTEAF
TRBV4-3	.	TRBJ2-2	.	ASSQVRTPGELF
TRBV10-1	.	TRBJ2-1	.	ASSESTTWYYNEQF
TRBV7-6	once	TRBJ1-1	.	ASSLRTGSAEAF
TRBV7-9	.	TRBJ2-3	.	ASSPIRDTQY
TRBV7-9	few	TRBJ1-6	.	ASSSPPNSPLH
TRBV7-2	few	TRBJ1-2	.	ASSLALAGNGYT
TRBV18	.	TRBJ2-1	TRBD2	ASSPPAGGTSYNEQF
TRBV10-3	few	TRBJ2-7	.	AISEPRSEQY
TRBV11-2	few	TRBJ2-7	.	ASSLMGRGLIEQY
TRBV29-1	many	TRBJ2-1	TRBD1	SVEGDRGDNEQF
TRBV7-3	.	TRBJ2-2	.	ASSLTPGRDTGELF
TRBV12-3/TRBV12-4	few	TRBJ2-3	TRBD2	ASSYWTSGRSTDTQY
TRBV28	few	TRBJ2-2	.	ASNIGRVELF
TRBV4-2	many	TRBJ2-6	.	ASSQEAGDGANVLT
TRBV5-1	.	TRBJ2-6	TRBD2	ASTGGDGANVLT
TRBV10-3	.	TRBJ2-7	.	AIGPPDSTFYEQY
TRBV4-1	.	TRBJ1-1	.	ASSSPNTEAF
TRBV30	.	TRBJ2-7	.	AWSFGGPSEQY
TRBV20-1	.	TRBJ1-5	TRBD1	SARRTGGWSNQPQH
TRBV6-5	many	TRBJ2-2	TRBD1	ASSPGQMNTGELF
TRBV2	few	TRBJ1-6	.	ASSPADSRWSSPLH
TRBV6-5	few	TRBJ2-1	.	ASREDLLYNEQF
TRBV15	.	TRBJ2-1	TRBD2	ATKVAGLGRGSYNEQF
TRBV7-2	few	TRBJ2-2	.	ASSHRAGELF
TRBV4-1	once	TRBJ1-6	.	ASSQGAPGGFISPLH
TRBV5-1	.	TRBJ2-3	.	ASSWGVDTQY
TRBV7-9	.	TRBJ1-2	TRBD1	ASSSGQVYGYT
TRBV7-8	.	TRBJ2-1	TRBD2	ASSRSASGDSDYNEQF
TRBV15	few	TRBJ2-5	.	ATSRDRDPERETQY
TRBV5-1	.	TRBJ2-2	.	ASKFGGPYTGELF
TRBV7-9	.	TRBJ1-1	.	ASSLESGFGEAF
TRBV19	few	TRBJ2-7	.	ASRHGSSEQY
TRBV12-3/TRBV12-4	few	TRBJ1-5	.	ASINSRDYSNQPQH
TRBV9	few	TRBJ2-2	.	ASSDLGQNTGELF
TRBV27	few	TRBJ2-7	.	ASSFGRGLTYEQY
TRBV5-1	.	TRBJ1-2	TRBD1	ASSFGDSYGYT
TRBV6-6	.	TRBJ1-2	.	ASSYSSYGYT
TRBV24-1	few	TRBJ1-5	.	ATSDLIGGAQH
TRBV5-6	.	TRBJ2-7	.	ASSSGLSLYEQY
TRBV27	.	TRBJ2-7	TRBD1	ASSTYDRDPYEQY
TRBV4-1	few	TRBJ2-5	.	ASSQEDLDPGTQY
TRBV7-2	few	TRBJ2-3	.	ASSLVRRTDTQY
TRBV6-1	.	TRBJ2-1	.	ASRVVRDNEQF
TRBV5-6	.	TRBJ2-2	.	ASSRLVTANTGELF
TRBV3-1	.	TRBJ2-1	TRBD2	ASTTASGGLNNEQF
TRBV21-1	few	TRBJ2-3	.	ASSKAPGGPGTDTQY
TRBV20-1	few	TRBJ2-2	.	SARVGQAYTGELF